The 10 T cell receptor beta chains in this list originate from one sample, sequenced in a study of neurological immune-mediated disorders. A single record per CDR3 protein comes from TCRdb applying MiXCR to the 5' RACE reads. The data contain more than 15,000 distinct CDR3 sequences, roughly 14% of them singletons. Sequencing input: PBMCs. All receptors derive from a man aged 55 to 70 with HTLV-1-associated myelopathy (HAM/TSP).

V is TRBV21-1 and J is TRBJ1-1. TRBV21-1 is described as a pseudogene. The CDR3 runs 13 residues. CDR3 amino acids: CASSLHPPGGAFF. CDR3 sequence (DNA): TGTGCCAGCAGCCTCCACCCTCCGGGGGGAGCTTTCTTT.

There are many counts of this clonotype. CDR3 bases: TGTGCCATCGCACAGGGAAACTATGGCTACACCTTC. Translating gives CAIAQGNYGYTF. This chain uses TRBV10-3 with TRBJ1-2; possibly TRBD1 for D (6 bases). The V and J ends lost 8 bases and 2 bases respectively, with 9 bases between them. Germline V gives CDR1 ENHRY, CDR2 SYGVKD. This CDR3 region has 12 residues.

Ten or more counts support this clonotype. This chain joins TRBV5-1 and TRBJ2-5; the match to TRBD1 covers 12 bases. CDR3 length equals 15 residues. Trimming took 8 bases from V and 4 from J; bases not matched to a gene: 9. Germline V gene lookup returns CDR1 SGHRS and CDR2 YFSETQ. This chain's CDR3 is CASSGQGALAETQYF. CDR3 bases: TGCGCCAGTTCGGGACAGGGGGCTTTGGCAGAGACCCAGTACTTC.

This clonotype was recorded at least ten times. J is TRBJ1-5 and V is TRBV12-3 or TRBV12-4, with 7 bases matching TRBD1. V dropped 8 bases and J dropped 2; count of bases not matched to a gene: 9. The CDR3 totals 15 residues. CDR3 nucleotides: TGTGCCAGCGGATTGACAGGGCAGGGCAATCAGCCCCAGCATTTT. Translating it yields CASGLTGQGNQPQHF.

In this sample, this clonotype turned up many times. The chain carries TRBV13 and TRBJ2-2; D is undetermined. Germline V CDR1 and CDR2: PRHDT, FYEKMQ (reference sequence). Trimming took 5 bases from V and 6 from J, leaving 10 bases between them. This CDR3 is built from 13 residues. This CDR3 reads CASSPRFAGELFF. The CDR3 DNA reads TGTGCCAGCAGCCCTCGATTTGCCGGGGAGCTGTTTTTT.

This clonotype was seen many times. The chain uses TRBV6-5 and TRBJ2-7, with D possibly being TRBD2 (6 bases). The CDR3 has 14 amino acids. Germline V gene sequence: CDR1 MNHEY, CDR2 SVGAGI. Trimming pared 3 bases from V and 3 bases from J, leaving 12 bases between. As DNA, the CDR3 is TGTGCCAGCAGTTATGGGGGGTCCGGCTACGAGCAGTACTTC. It yields the protein CASSYGGSGYEQYF.

At least ten counts were recorded for this clonotype. The chain is built from TRBV7-2 and TRBJ2-1; D is unclear. V was cut by 1 base and J by 0 bases, with 7 bases left in between. The germline CDR1 and CDR2 sequences are SGHTA and FQGNSA. The CDR3 runs to 15 residues. The CDR3 coding sequence is TGTGCCAGCAGCTTAGGTTGGGGCTCCTACAATGAGCAGTTCTTC. It specifies CASSLGWGSYNEQFF.

Turning to this clonotype: The junction shows a germline mismatch at one end, possibly a read error. The chain combines TRBV5-1 with TRBJ1-2, with no clear D. Germline loops: CDR1 SGHRS, CDR2 YFSETQ. This CDR3 region has 15 residues. This chain's CDR3 is CATSPRGSIPYGYTF. Written as DNA, the CDR3 is TGCGCCACCAGCCCCCGAGGGTCCATCCCCTATGGCTACACCTTC.

The sample holds many counts of this clonotype. The chain joins TRBV20-1 to TRBJ2-2; D unresolved. The germline V gene encodes CDR1 DFQATT and CDR2 SNEGSKA (reference sequence). V was cut by 1 base and J by 5 bases, with 17 bases left in between. The CDR3 runs 16 residues. This chain's CDR3 is CSARVDAGPGTGELFF. As DNA, the CDR3 is TGCAGTGCTAGAGTGGATGCCGGGCCCGGTACCGGGGAGCTGTTTTTT.

Comments on this clonotype: No conserved phenylalanine or tryptophan ends this CDR3, so it is likely a read error. This chain uses TRBV12-3 or TRBV12-4 with TRBJ2-1, with D possibly matching TRBD2 (5 bases). Trimming shortened V by 3 bases and J by 7 bases, and 16 bases separated the two germline ends. The CDR3 runs 15 residues. The CDR3 spells CASSLGGPWANEQFL. CDR3 DNA: TGTGCCAGCAGTTTGGGCGGGCCCTGGGCGAATGAGCAGTTCTTA.